This T cell receptor beta chain was captured by sequencing in a study of cytomegalovirus exposure and HLA in healthy donors. Study outcomes and limitations: Clonal expansion, a later analysis showed, was greater in HLA-associated TCR beta chains than in equally common others. A later analysis appeared to link common viral pathogens to several of the most significant clusters. The study designated roughly 150 TCR beta chains cytomegalovirus-associated. TCR beta V segments were, for the most part, productive about 90% or about 30% of the time in an earlier analysis.

Germline lookup yields CDR1 SGHAT and CDR2 FQNNGV. V shed 2 bases and J shed 1 base, with 12 bases lying between them. The CDR3 runs to 15 residues. Vbeta (60) and Jbeta (13) primers were used in the PCR. Profiled with immunoSEQ multiplex PCR; TCRdb holds only in-frame clones, not every one. Found here are roughly 98,000 clones, roughly 77% of them singletons; the top ten hold less than 1.5%. Remarks on this clone: Its specificity is not known.

The chain carries TRBV11-2 and TRBJ2-7; the D gene is possibly TRBD1 (6 bases). The clonotype comes from a man aged 35-49 years in good health and CMV-seronegative. Material for sequencing was PBMCs. In nucleotides, the CDR3 is TGTGCCAGCAGCTTATACGGGACAAGATCCTACGAGCAGTACTTC. It encodes CASSLYGTRSYEQYF.